A selection of T cell receptor beta chains follows, all from one sample in a study of T cells after yellow fever vaccination. TCRdb independently ran MiXCR on the 5' RACE reads; one entry per CDR3 protein. The sample holds 450,000 to 550,000 distinct CDR3 sequences, 15% to 20% seen once. This specimen consisted of PBMCs, obtained 15 days after the yellow fever booster vaccination. The receptors derive from a man aged 30 to 39 who received the YFV17D yellow fever vaccine. Each CDR3 is given with its conserved first and last residue. The D gene is left open where the match is weak. The size of a clone is reported for some rows only, either as once, few or many, or as a class for expanded clones.

>TRBV7-2|-|TRBJ2-7|TRBD1
CASSFGDSTYEQYF
TGTGCCAGCAGCTTCGGGGACAGCACCTACGAGCAGTACTTC
>TRBV7-2|few|TRBJ1-5|-
CASSPNSGQPQHF
TGTGCCAGCAGCCCAAACTCGGGGCAGCCCCAGCATTTT
>TRBV5-5|few|TRBJ2-2|-
CASIERVGTGELFF
TGTGCCAGCATCGAACGGGTAGGGACCGGGGAGCTGTTTTTT
>TRBV11-3|-|TRBJ2-1|TRBD2
CASSLDKRGGDEQFF
TGTGCCAGCAGCTTAGACAAGCGGGGGGGGGATGAGCAGTTCTTC
>TRBV7-9|-|TRBJ2-7|TRBD1
CASSADRATYEQYF
TGTGCCAGCAGCGCTGACAGGGCCACCTACGAGCAGTACTTC
>TRBV27|-|TRBJ2-1|TRBD2
CASSHTSGGRGEQFF
TGTGCCAGCAGCCATACTAGCGGGGGGAGGGGTGAGCAGTTCTTC
>TRBV5-1|few|TRBJ2-3|TRBD2
CASSRTGTSGTDTQYF
TGCGCCAGCAGCCGGACCGGGACTAGCGGCACAGATACGCAGTATTTT
>TRBV10-2|-|TRBJ2-1|-
CASSESNVSEQFF
TGCGCCAGCAGTGAGTCGAACGTTAGTGAGCAGTTCTTC
>TRBV7-2|few|TRBJ1-1|-
CASSFRRDTEAFF
TGTGCCAGCAGCTTCCGACGGGACACTGAAGCTTTCTTT
>TRBV10-2|few|TRBJ2-1|TRBD2
CASSLTSGSEYEQFF
TGCGCCAGCAGTTTGACTAGCGGGAGTGAGTATGAGCAGTTCTTC
>TRBV7-2|-|TRBJ1-1|-
CASSLSIREAFF
TGTGCCAGCAGCTTAAGTATCCGTGAAGCTTTCTTT
>TRBV5-1|few|TRBJ2-5|-
CASSLKQGGETQYF
TGCGCCAGCAGCTTGAAACAGGGTGGGGAGACCCAGTACTTC
>TRBV7-8|few|TRBJ2-2|-
CASSYLSRSGELFF
TGTGCCAGCAGCTACTTGTCTAGGTCCGGGGAGCTGTTTTTT